The next 14 T cell receptor beta chains were all read from a single sample in a study of blood T cell repertoires in COVID-19. Profiling relied on immunoSEQ multiplex PCR, and the TCRdb table lists in-frame clones only, not all of them. The table includes some 530,000 clones, more than 85% detected once. Source material: PBMCs or T cells enriched from blood (not recorded which). The receptors originated from an older woman who had recovered from COVID-19.

This chain uses TRBV2 with TRBJ2-1; possible D gene TRBD1, 5 bases. The CDR3 is 14 amino acids. The V gene lost 4 bases and the J gene lost 6 bases, with 13 bases spanning the gap. Germline V gene data show CDR1 as SNHLY and CDR2 as FYNNEI. Written as DNA, the CDR3 is TGTGCCAGCAGTGTTACCCAGGGCGGCAATGAGCAGTTCTTC. Translated: CASSVTQGGNEQFF.

The chain links TRBV5-5 to TRBJ2-7, with D possibly being TRBD2 (6 bases). Germline CDR1 is SGHKS and CDR2 is YYEKEE (reference sequence). This CDR3 has 14 amino acids. Trimming removed 0 bases at V and 3 bases at J, with 10 bases between. The CDR3 spells CASSLEQGGYEQYV. The CDR3 bases are TGTGCCAGCAGCTTGGAGCAGGGAGGCTACGAGCAGTACGTC.

This clone has more than one count but fewer than ten. The CDR3 loop reads CASSSQGGNQPQHF. The CDR3 DNA reads as TGTGCCAGCAGCTCGCAGGGCGGCAATCAGCCCCAGCATTTT. The chain combines TRBV7-2 with TRBJ1-5; D is possibly TRBD1 (5 bases). Germline V gene lookup returns CDR1 SGHTA and CDR2 FQGNSA. V lost 4 bases to trimming and J lost 2 bases, with 9 bases between them. The CDR3 loop spans 14 amino acids.

This chain joins TRBV5-6 and TRBJ2-5; 7 bases map to TRBD1. Per the germline V gene, CDR1 is SGHDT and CDR2 is YYEEEE. This CDR3 is built from 14 residues. V shed 1 base and J 3 bases; nucleotides not matched to a gene: 3. CDR3 sequence: CASSLKGTEETQYF. The CDR3 DNA sequence: TGTGCCAGCAGCTTGAAGGGGACAGAAGAGACCCAGTACTTC. Looking up the rest from reference TRBV5-6 and TRBJ2-5 gives the full variable domain: DAGVTQSPTHLIKTRGQQVTLRCSPKSGHDTVSWYQQALGQGPQFIFQYYEEEERQRGNFPDRFSGHQFPNYSSELNVNALLLGDSALYLCASSLKGTEETQYFGPGTRLLVL.

This clone was counted a few times. The V call is TRBV10-3, the J call TRBJ1-5; maybe TRBD1 (6 bases). The germline V gene has CDR1 ENHRY and CDR2 SYGVKD. Between the trimmed V and J ends, which lost 0 bases and 1 base, there was a span of 7 bases. The CDR3 extends over 15 amino acids. The CDR3 protein is CAISESDRSNQPQHF. The CDR3 bases are TGTGCCATCAGTGAGTCCGACAGGAGCAATCAGCCCCAGCATTTT.

The chain combines TRBV2 with TRBJ2-1; D might be TRBD2 (7 bases). This CDR3 has 14 residues. Trimming pared 8 bases from V and 3 bases from J, leaving 14 bases between. Germline CDR1 reads SNHLY; CDR2 reads FYNNEI. CDR3 sequence (DNA): TGTGCCAGCCTTAGGGGGGGGTACTACAATGAGCAGTTCTTC. Protein sequence: CASLRGGYYNEQFF.

This sequence joins TRBV5-1 and TRBJ2-5, with D possibly TRBD1 on 6 matching bases. CDR3 length: 14 residues. The V and J ends lost 0 bases and 5 bases respectively, with 11 bases between them. Per the germline V gene, CDR1 is SGHRS and CDR2 is YFSETQ. The CDR3 here is CASSLERGWETQYF. CDR3 sequence (DNA): TGCGCCAGCAGCTTGGAGAGGGGGTGGGAGACCCAGTACTTC.

The CDR3 here is CASIPKGGLGELFF. CDR3 sequence (DNA): TGTGCCAGCATTCCAAAAGGGGGCCTCGGGGAGCTGTTTTTT. The chain employs TRBV27 and TRBJ2-2, with TRBD1 matching over 7 bases. Germline CDR1 is MNHEY and CDR2 is SMNVEV (reference sequence). The CDR3 runs 14 residues. Trimming took 7 bases from V and 7 from J; bases not matched to a gene: 9.

The CDR3 nucleotides read TGTGCCAGCAGCCCTGACAATAACTATGGCTACACCTTC. Its translation: CASSPDNNYGYTF. The chain has TRBV3-1 (or the pseudogene TRBV3-2) and TRBJ1-2; D gene uncertain. The CDR3 extends over 13 amino acids. V was clipped by 4 bases and J by 1 base, with 7 bases between them. Germline CDR1 and CDR2: LGHDT and YNNKEL (reference sequence).

The chain combines TRBV5-4 with TRBJ2-3; 7 nucleotides match TRBD2. The CDR3 is made up of 16 amino acids. CDR1 and CDR2 (germline): SGHNT, YYREEE (reference sequence). The junction had 8 bases not matched to a gene; V was cut back by 0 bases and J by 4 bases. CDR3 bases: TGTGCCAGCAGCTTGGTGGGGGGGAAAATGGCAGATACGCAGTATTTT. It translates to CASSLVGGKMADTQYF.

The chain joins TRBV11-2 to TRBJ2-5; a weak D match, TRBD2 (6 bases). This CDR3 has 16 residues. Trimming took off 5 bases at V and 4 bases at J, with 20 bases between the two ends. Germline CDR1 SGHAT, CDR2 FQNNGV. The CDR3 DNA reads TGTGCCAGCAGCCAACCGGGACTCAGTCTAGGAGAGACCCAGTACTTC. Translation: CASSQPGLSLGETQYF. Full variable domain (outside the CDR3, taken from reference TRBV11-2 and TRBJ2-5): EAGVAQSPRYKIIEKRQSVAFWCNPISGHATLYWYQQILGQGPKLLIQFQNNGVVDDSQLPKDRFSAERLKGVDSTLKIQPAKLEDSAVYLCASSQPGLSLGETQYFGPGTRLLVL.

The chain employs TRBV5-1 and TRBJ1-1, with 7 bases that match TRBD1. Germline V lookup: CDR1 SGHRS, CDR2 YFSETQ. V shed 4 bases, J shed 4 bases, and the junction held 4 bases outside the gene matches. The CDR3 has 13 amino acids. CDR3 nucleotide sequence: TGCGCCAGCAGCCTGACAGGGACCACTGAAGCTTTCTTT. The encoded protein is CASSLTGTTEAFF.

The chain joins TRBV7-8 to TRBJ1-6; 10 positions agree with TRBD1. Trimming at V came to 4 bases and at J to 7 bases, leaving 4 bases not matched to a gene. The germline gives CDR1 SGHVS, CDR2 FQNEAQ. The CDR3 runs to 15 residues. The CDR3 region is CASSSGQGENSPLHF. CDR3 sequence (DNA): TGTGCCAGCAGCTCCGGACAGGGGGAAAATTCACCCCTCCACTTT.

This chain connects TRBV6-5 to TRBJ1-5, with TRBD1 as a possible D gene (5 bases). The CDR3 is 13 amino acids. V lost 7 bases to trimming and J lost 4 bases, with 11 bases between them. From germline, CDR1 is MNHEY and CDR2 SVGAGI. This chain's CDR3 is CASTTDRNQPQHF. In DNA, the CDR3 is TGTGCCAGCACCACAGACAGAAATCAGCCCCAGCATTTT.